This T cell receptor beta chain was profiled in a study of blood T cell repertoires in COVID-19. Overall study context: There were acute and convalescent COVID-19 samples, and they came from the United States, Italy and Spain. T cells, B-cell-depleted T cells, or PBMCs supplied cDNA or gDNA.

Trimming pared 5 bases from V and 3 bases from J, leaving 6 bases between. Germline V CDR1 and CDR2: SGHRS, YFSETQ. CDR3 length: 13 residues. Original processing methods: Reference gene primer amplification gave nucleated cell count estimates. Clones were read by immunoSEQ multiplex PCR, and TCRdb kept only the in-frame ones, dropping some. V and J calls and clone size are given by that table; D and trimming were obtained from the DNA. The sample lists about 66,000 clones, nearly 90% seen once, with roughly 1.5% in the top ten. Specimen: peripheral blood. This TCR derives from a man aged 55 to 69 with acute or convalescent COVID-19. The chain uses TRBV5-1 and TRBJ2-6; D is possibly TRBD1 (6 bases). The CDR3 DNA follows: TGCGCCAGCAGGGACAGTGGGGCCAACGTCCTGACTTTC. It is translated as CASRDSGANVLTF.